This entry describes one TCR beta chain. Its antigen is not identified. This sample was included in a study of graft-versus-host responses after intestinal transplantation. This table comes from immunoSEQ multiplex PCR, and its TCRdb copy is limited to in-frame clones, with some not included. The sample gives about 69,000 clones, roughly 92% of which show up once; 6.5% to 8% is in the top ten. Overall study findings and caveats: Maximum circulating GvH clone levels tracked with early post-transplant HvG decreases.

CDR3 length: 12 residues. CDR1 is SEHNR, CDR2 FQNEAQ, per germline (reference sequence). V shed 1 base and J shed 3 bases, with 4 bases lying between them. The receptor was isolated from a human patient who received an intestinal transplant, so some T cells may come from the graft donor. The starting material was bone marrow, obtained 734 days after intestinal transplantation. This chain joins TRBV7-9 and TRBJ2-7, with D hard to call. CDR3 DNA sequence: TGTGCCAGCAGCTTAGTTGTCTACGAGCAGTACTTC. This gives the protein CASSLVVYEQYF. Full variable domain (outside the CDR3, taken from reference TRBV7-9 and TRBJ2-7): DTGVSQNPRHKITKRGQNVTFRCDPISEHNRLYWYRQTLGQGPEFLTYFQNEAQLEKSRLLSDRFSAERPKGSFSTLEIQRTEQGDSAMYLCASSLVVYEQYFGPGTRLTVT.